This TCR beta chain was recovered during a study of CD8 T cells in ankylosing spondylitis. Overall study results and limits: There was a TCR beta motif, made of several highly homologous variants, that appeared characteristic of ankylosing spondylitis blood. Matched ankylosing spondylitis synovial fluid reportedly showed significant enrichment of disease-linked clones. The authors found the disease-linked clones to be CD8+ and relatively rare in peripheral blood.

TCRdb re-called the 5' RACE reads through MiXCR, storing one row per CDR3 protein. The sample consists of 700,000 to 1,000,000 distinct CDR3 sequences, about 12% of them appearing once. A remark on this clonotype: What it binds is not known.

Germline-derived CDR1 and CDR2 are SGHRS and YFSETQ. V lost 0 bases and J lost 1, with 16 bases in between. This CDR3 has 17 amino acids. Sequenced sample: blood, either unsorted or a sorted T cell fraction (not recorded which). The sequence was obtained from a male donor with ankylosing spondylitis. This chain links TRBV5-1 with TRBJ2-5; possible D gene TRBD2, 6 bases. In DNA, the CDR3 is TGCGCCAGCAGCTTGGCTCGGGACTCTAGGGGCCAAGAGACCCAGTACTTC. Protein sequence: CASSLARDSRGQETQYF.